The 23 T cell receptor beta chains listed next were all sequenced from one sample in a study of cytomegalovirus exposure and HLA in healthy donors. Method: immunoSEQ multiplex PCR; TCRdb's copy keeps in-frame clones and lacks some. The repertoire has some 120,000 clones, about 90% of them found once; the top ten carry approximately 2%. Material for sequencing was PBMCs. The source is a woman between 18 and 29 years old in good health and CMV-seronegative.

The V gene is TRBV4-3, the J gene TRBJ2-7, with D perhaps matching TRBD1 (7 bases). The V gene lost 0 bases and the J gene lost 5 bases, with 17 bases spanning the gap. CDR1 is LGHNA, CDR2 YSLEER, per germline. This CDR3 is 16 amino acids long. The CDR3 coding sequence is TGCGCCAGCAGCCAAGATTTGGAGGGGGCGCCCAACGAGCAGTACTTC. It translates to CASSQDLEGAPNEQYF.

V and J are TRBV6-5 and TRBJ2-4, with D possibly matching TRBD1 (5 bases). V was trimmed by 0 bases and J by 0 bases, leaving 9 bases between them. The CDR3 sequence is 16 residues long. CDR1 and CDR2 from the germline V gene are MNHEY and SVGAGI. CDR3 sequence (DNA): TGTGCCAGCAGTTACTCGGCAACAGGAGCCAAAAACATTCAGTACTTC. This codes for CASSYSATGAKNIQYF.

The chain is built from TRBV29-1 and TRBJ2-1; 12 bases match TRBD2. With 2 bases clipped from V and 8 bases from J, the junction kept 7 bases outside the gene matches. The length of the CDR3 is 15 residues. Per germline, CDR1 SQVTM and CDR2 ANQGSEA. CDR3 region: CSVELAGGLLYEQFF. The CDR3 bases are TGCAGCGTTGAACTAGCGGGGGGGCTTCTCTATGAGCAGTTCTTC.

The genes are TRBV5-1 and TRBJ2-3; the match to TRBD1 covers 8 bases. J gave up 2 bases and V 4 bases, and 12 bases lay outside the gene matches. The CDR3 is 17 residues long. Per the germline V gene, CDR1 is SGHRS and CDR2 is YFSETQ. The CDR3: CASSKIPGQVDTDTQYF. CDR3 coding DNA: TGCGCCAGCAGCAAGATCCCGGGACAGGTCGACACAGATACGCAGTATTTT.

This sequence joins TRBV10-3 and TRBJ2-5; TRBD1 matches 8 bases. J gave up 1 base and V 3 bases, and 4 bases lay outside the gene matches. Per germline, CDR1 ENHRY and CDR2 SYGVKD. The CDR3 totals 15 residues. The CDR3 loop is CAISDGGTGQETQYF. The CDR3 DNA sequence: TGTGCCATCAGTGATGGTGGGACAGGCCAAGAGACCCAGTACTTC.

The chain recombines TRBV28 with TRBJ2-1; possible D gene TRBD2, 5 bases. Trimming removed 5 bases from V and 5 bases from J, with 16 bases in between. Per germline, CDR1 MDHEN and CDR2 SYDVKM. The CDR3 runs 15 residues. The CDR3 loop is CASSLLMRADNEQFF. DNA for the CDR3: TGTGCCAGCAGTCTCCTTATGAGGGCCGACAATGAGCAGTTCTTC.

The V and J genes are TRBV5-1 and TRBJ1-2; 9 nucleotides agree with TRBD1. After removal of 0 bases from V and 5 bases from J, the junction contained 5 bases not matched to a gene. There are 15 residues in the CDR3. In germline, CDR1 is SGHRS, CDR2 YFSETQ. The DNA of the CDR3 is TGCGCCAGCAGCTTGGATATGACAGGGGGGTATGGCTACACCTTC. As protein: CASSLDMTGGYGYTF.

The CDR3 loop reads CASSPTGIYGYTF. The DNA of the CDR3 is TGCGCCAGCAGCCCCACAGGGATCTATGGCTACACCTTC. This chain uses TRBV4-1 with TRBJ1-2; possibly TRBD1 for D (6 bases). In germline, CDR1 is MGHRA, CDR2 YSYEKL. This CDR3 region has 13 residues. Trimming left V 4 bases short and J 4 bases short, with 10 bases between.

The rearrangement uses TRBV30 and TRBJ1-1; tentatively, D is TRBD1 (6 bases). V was clipped by 2 bases and J by 1 base, with 8 bases between them. Germline V CDR1 and CDR2: GTSNPN, SVGIG (reference sequence). The CDR3 has 13 amino acids. This CDR3 reads CAWSPRGNTEAFF. The CDR3 DNA reads as TGTGCCTGGAGTCCCAGGGGGAACACTGAAGCTTTCTTT.

The chain has TRBV10-3 and TRBJ2-7; D perhaps matches TRBD1 (6 bases). Looked up from germline, CDR1 is ENHRY and CDR2 is SYGVKD. The V end was cut by 2 bases, the J end by 3 bases, with 20 bases between. This CDR3 is 17 amino acids long. The CDR3: CAISEPSAPSRGYEQYF. The CDR3 DNA reads as TGTGCCATCAGTGAGCCTTCGGCCCCGAGCAGGGGCTACGAGCAGTACTTC.

V gene TRBV7-2 combines with J gene TRBJ2-5; no clear D gene. The CDR3 extends over 14 amino acids. The V and J ends lost 3 bases and 0 bases respectively, with 8 bases between them. Germline CDR1 reads SGHTA; CDR2 reads FQGNSA. The CDR3 spells CASSLAQYQETQYF. The CDR3 DNA reads TGTGCCAGCAGCTTGGCACAGTACCAAGAGACCCAGTACTTC.

This clone was counted at least ten times. The genes are TRBV4-3 and TRBJ2-4; 7 bases agree with TRBD2. Germline-derived CDR1 and CDR2 are LGHNA and YSLEER. Trimming at V came to 0 bases and at J to 7 bases, leaving 9 bases not matched to a gene. CDR3 size: 16 residues. The CDR3 here is CASSQDFAGEVNIQYF. CDR3 in DNA: TGCGCCAGCAGCCAAGATTTTGCGGGAGAAGTCAACATTCAGTACTTC.

The CDR3 spells CASSLAGNPSYNEQFF. The DNA of the CDR3 is TGTGCCAGCAGCTTAGCGGGAAATCCCTCCTACAATGAGCAGTTCTTC. This chain uses TRBV11-3 with TRBJ2-1, with TRBD2 as a possible D gene (5 bases). The germline gives CDR1 SGHNT, CDR2 YENEEA. The length of the CDR3 is 16 residues. Trimming left V 1 base short and J 0 bases short, with 10 bases between. The variable domain in full, completed from reference TRBV11-3 and TRBJ2-1, reads EAGVVQSPRYKIIEKKQPVAFWCNPISGHNTLYWYLQNLGQGPELLIRYENEEAVDDSQLPKDRFSAERLKGVDSTLKIQPAELGDSAVYLCASSLAGNPSYNEQFFGPGTRLTVL.

This chain uses TRBV30 with TRBJ1-3, with no clear D. The CDR3 sequence is 15 residues long. Per the germline V gene, CDR1 is GTSNPN and CDR2 is SVGIG (reference sequence). With 0 bases removed from V and 0 bases from J, the gap between germline ends came to 9 bases. CDR3 DNA sequence: TGTGCCTGGAGTGTATTAGAGAACTCTGGAAACACCATATATTTT. Translated, it gives CAWSVLENSGNTIYF.

The rearrangement joins TRBV27 to TRBJ2-5; the match to TRBD2 covers 8 bases. CDR1 and CDR2 from the germline V gene are MNHEY and SMNVEV (reference sequence). The trim removed 6 bases at V and 3 bases at J, leaving 9 bases unmatched. CDR3 size: 15 residues. The CDR3 DNA sequence: TGTGCCAGCAGGCCTTTGGGACTAGTTGAAGAGACCCAGTACTTC. Amino acids: CASRPLGLVEETQYF.

CDR3 DNA: TGTGCCAGCAGTCCCGGGGTAGCCAAAAACATTCAGTACTTC. Translation gives CASSPGVAKNIQYF. The rearrangement uses TRBV9 and TRBJ2-4; possible D gene TRBD2, 5 bases. This CDR3 has 14 residues. Germline values: CDR1 SGDLS, CDR2 YYNGEE. The V end lost 5 bases, the J end lost 0 bases, and 9 bases lay between the germline ends.

The V gene is TRBV10-2, the J gene TRBJ2-7; possible D gene TRBD1, 6 bases. CDR3 length equals 13 residues. Trimming removed 8 bases from V and 9 bases from J, with 20 bases in between. Germline V lookup: CDR1 WSHSY, CDR2 SAAADI. The CDR3 DNA follows: TGCGCCAGCCTTGGACAGTTCGTTAAAGGGCAGTACTTC. This encodes CASLGQFVKGQYF.

The chain joins TRBV5-8 to TRBJ2-7; 9 bases are shared with TRBD1. The V gene's germline CDR1 is SGHTS and CDR2 YDEGEE. This CDR3 has 16 residues. V was pared by 6 bases and J by 6 bases, with 16 bases of the junction left unmatched. The CDR3 loop reads CASTSERGQGPSEQYF. The CDR3 nucleotides read TGTGCCAGCACCTCGGAGCGGGGACAGGGACCGAGCGAGCAGTACTTC.

V is TRBV5-6 and J is TRBJ1-2; D unresolved. CDR1 is SGHDT and CDR2 is YYEEEE in the germline V gene. CDR3 length: 13 residues. V dropped 0 bases and J dropped 6 bases, with 9 bases sitting between them. CDR3 sequence reads: CASSLDDTNGYTF. The CDR3 DNA is TGTGCCAGCAGCTTGGACGACACAAATGGCTACACCTTC.

V is TRBV5-4 and J is TRBJ2-7, with D perhaps TRBD2 (6 bases). The CDR3 loop spans 17 amino acids. Germline lookup yields CDR1 SGHNT and CDR2 YYREEE (reference sequence). Trimming left V 4 bases short and J 0 bases short, with 20 bases between. The CDR3 DNA follows: TGTGCCAGCAGCCTCCCCTCTCGGGGGACGGCCTCCTACGAGCAGTACTTC. Protein: CASSLPSRGTASYEQYF.

Written as DNA, the CDR3 is TGTGCCAGCAGCTTTGGAACAAGCGGCTACGAGCAGTACTTC. Translated: CASSFGTSGYEQYF. The V gene is TRBV5-4, the J gene TRBJ2-7, with a tentative D call TRBD2 (5 bases). V was shortened by 2 bases and J by 3 bases, with 12 bases between the two germline ends. Looked up from germline, CDR1 is SGHNT and CDR2 is YYREEE (reference sequence). This CDR3 has 14 amino acids.

This chain uses TRBV7-2 with TRBJ1-2; D is unclear. The CDR3 is 12 residues long. Germline V gives CDR1 SGHTA, CDR2 FQGNSA. Trimming stripped 2 bases from V and 7 bases from J, with 8 bases between. In DNA, the CDR3 is TGTGCCAGCAGCTTACCCTTACTTGGCTACACCTTC. Encoded protein: CASSLPLLGYTF.

CDR3 coding DNA: TGTGCCAGCAGCACTCGGACAGCCTCTTCCTACGAGCAGTACTTC. This gives the protein CASSTRTASSYEQYF. This chain uses TRBV7-9 with TRBJ2-7; TRBD1 might be the D (6 bases). CDR3 length: 15 residues. Germline V gene data show CDR1 as SEHNR and CDR2 as FQNEAQ (reference sequence). V dropped 5 bases and J dropped 1 base, with 15 bases sitting between them.